One sample yielded the 10 T cell receptor beta chains listed below, sequenced in a study of PD-1 blockade in classical Hodgkin lymphoma. Time point here: cycle 4 day 1 (C4D1), after more than five weeks of nivolumab. Patients all relapsed after autologous stem cell transplantation, and there was variation in brentuximab vedotin exposure. Magnetic negative selection was used to purify CD4+ T cells from thawed PBMCs. Assay used: immunoSEQ multiplex PCR; TCRdb lists only in-frame clones, some missing. The sample yields 15,000 or so clones, roughly 90% seen once. The source material was CD4+ T cells from blood, sampled before the fourth cycle of nivolumab. These receptors were obtained from a human donor with classical Hodgkin lymphoma.

J is TRBJ1-1 and V is TRBV5-5; D is uncertain. The CDR3 contains 14 residues. V was clipped by 5 bases and J by 3 bases, with 14 bases between them. Germline V lookup: CDR1 SGHKS, CDR2 YYEKEE (reference sequence). Written as DNA, the CDR3 is TGTGCCAGCAGGGTCAGTGCGTGGCACACTGAAGCTTTCTTT. It is translated as CASRVSAWHTEAFF. Full variable domain (outside the CDR3, taken from reference TRBV5-5 and TRBJ1-1): DAGVTQSPTHLIKTRGQQVTLRCSPISGHKSVSWYQQVLGQGPQFIFQYYEKEERGRGNFPDRFSARQFPNYSSELNVNALLLGDSALYLCASRVSAWHTEAFFGQGTRLTVV.

The chain is built from TRBV6-1 and TRBJ2-7; D unresolved. This CDR3 has 12 amino acids. V was clipped by 0 bases and J by 6 bases, with 6 bases between them. Germline V gives CDR1 MNHNS, CDR2 SASEGT. CDR3: CASSEAGFEQYF. The DNA of the CDR3 is TGTGCCAGCAGTGAAGCGGGTTTCGAGCAGTACTTC.

The chain has TRBV5-3 and TRBJ2-1, with TRBD2 matching over 7 bases. TRBV5-3 counts as an open reading frame of uncertain function. The CDR3 sequence is 18 residues long. J lost 3 bases, V lost 0 bases, and 12 bases had no gene match. The CDR3 here is CARSLALRMGGDYNEQFF. The CDR3 DNA is TGTGCCAGAAGCTTGGCCCTCCGAATGGGGGGGGACTACAATGAGCAGTTCTTC.

The rearrangement links TRBV27 to TRBJ2-6, with D perhaps TRBD2 (5 bases). Germline V gives CDR1 MNHEY, CDR2 SMNVEV (reference sequence). This CDR3 spans 18 amino acids. V lost 5 bases and J lost 0, with 17 bases in between. The CDR3 sequence: CASSPRTPRPSGANVLTF. The CDR3 DNA is TGTGCCAGCAGTCCCCGGACTCCGCGTCCCTCTGGGGCCAACGTCCTGACTTTC.

The chain couples TRBV7-7 to TRBJ2-3; D not certain. The germline V gene has CDR1 SSHAT and CDR2 FNYEAQ (reference sequence). This CDR3 has 13 amino acids. The V end was cut by 4 bases, the J end by 2 bases, with 7 bases between. This CDR3 is CASSSSPTDTQYF. The CDR3 DNA reads as TGTGCCAGCAGCTCAAGCCCCACAGATACGCAGTATTTT.

The table lists this clone with a count of one. The chain joins TRBV5-4 to TRBJ2-1; TRBD2 aligns across 8 bases. Unmatched junction bases numbered 12, after V lost 0 bases and J lost 7 bases. The germline V gene encodes CDR1 SGHNT and CDR2 YYREEE (reference sequence). The CDR3 is 17 residues long. The CDR3 sequence is CASSLGDLGRARNEQFF. CDR3 in DNA: TGTGCCAGCAGCTTGGGCGATCTCGGGAGGGCCCGGAATGAGCAGTTCTTC.

J is TRBJ2-2 and V is TRBV27; TRBD2 agrees at 8 bases. Trimming cost V 6 bases and J 0 bases; bases outside gene matches: 12. The germline V gene has CDR1 MNHEY and CDR2 SMNVEV (reference sequence). The CDR3 extends over 18 amino acids. In DNA form, the CDR3 reads TGTGCCAGCAGCCAGTTCTTACTAGCGGCCGCGAACACCGGGGAGCTGTTTTTT. Protein product: CASSQFLLAAANTGELFF.

The V call is TRBV5-1, the J call TRBJ2-5, with D maybe TRBD1 (6 bases). There are 15 residues in the CDR3. Looked up from germline, CDR1 is SGHRS and CDR2 is YFSETQ. Trimming stripped 5 bases from V and 3 bases from J, with 17 bases between. The CDR3 DNA reads as TGCGCCAGCAGTCTCTTCATGACAGGAGAAGAGACCCAGTACTTC. This sequence encodes CASSLFMTGEETQYF.

The rearrangement links TRBV9 to TRBJ2-3; D is possibly TRBD2 (6 bases). Trimming took off 0 bases at V and 7 bases at J, with 15 bases between the two ends. CDR1 is SGDLS, CDR2 YYNGEE, per germline. The length of the CDR3 is 15 residues. CDR3 protein: CASSVDRRDTNTQYF. The DNA of the CDR3 is TGTGCCAGCAGCGTAGATAGGCGGGATACGAATACGCAGTATTTT.

This rearrangement joins TRBV7-9 to TRBJ1-6; D remains ambiguous. CDR3 size: 14 residues. Germline lookup yields CDR1 SEHNR and CDR2 FQNEAQ (reference sequence). V was shortened by 1 base and J by 4 bases, with 5 bases between the two germline ends. CDR3 amino acids: CASSLEQYNSPLHF. The CDR3 DNA sequence: TGTGCCAGCAGCTTAGAACAGTATAATTCACCCCTCCACTTT.